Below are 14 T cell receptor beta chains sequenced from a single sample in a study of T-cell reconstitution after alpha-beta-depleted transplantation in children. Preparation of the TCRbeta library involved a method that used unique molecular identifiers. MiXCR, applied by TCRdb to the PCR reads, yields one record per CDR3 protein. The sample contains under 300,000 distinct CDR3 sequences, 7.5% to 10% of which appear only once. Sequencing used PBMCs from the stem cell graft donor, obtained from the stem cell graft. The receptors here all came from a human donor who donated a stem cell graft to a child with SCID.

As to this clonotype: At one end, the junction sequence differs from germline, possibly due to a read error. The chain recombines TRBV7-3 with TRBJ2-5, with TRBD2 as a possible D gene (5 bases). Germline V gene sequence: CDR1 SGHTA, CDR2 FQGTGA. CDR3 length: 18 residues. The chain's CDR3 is CACRPAPISEDLKETQYF. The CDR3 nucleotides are TGTGCCTGCAGACCCGCCCCCATTAGCGAGGATTTAAAAGAGACCCAGTACTTC.

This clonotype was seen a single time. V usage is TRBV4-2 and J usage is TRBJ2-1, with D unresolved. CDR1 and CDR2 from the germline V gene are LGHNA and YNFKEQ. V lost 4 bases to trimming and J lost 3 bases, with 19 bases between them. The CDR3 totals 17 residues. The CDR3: CASSPGPVGCYYNEQFF. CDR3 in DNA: TGTGCCAGCAGCCCCGGGCCCGTGGGCTGCTACTACAATGAGCAGTTCTTC.

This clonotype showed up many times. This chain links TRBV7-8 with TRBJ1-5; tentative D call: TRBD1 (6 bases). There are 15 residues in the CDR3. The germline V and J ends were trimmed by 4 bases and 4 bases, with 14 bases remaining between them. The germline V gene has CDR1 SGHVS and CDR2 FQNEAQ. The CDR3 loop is CASSWIGTPNQPQHF. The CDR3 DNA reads TGTGCCAGCAGCTGGATCGGGACACCAAATCAGCCCCAGCATTTT. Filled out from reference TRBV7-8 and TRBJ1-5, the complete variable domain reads GAGVSQSPRYKVAKRGQDVALRCDPISGHVSLFWYQQALGQGPEFLTYFQNEAQLDKSGLPSDRFFAERPEGSVSTLKIQRTQQEDSAVYLCASSWIGTPNQPQHFGDGTRLSIL.

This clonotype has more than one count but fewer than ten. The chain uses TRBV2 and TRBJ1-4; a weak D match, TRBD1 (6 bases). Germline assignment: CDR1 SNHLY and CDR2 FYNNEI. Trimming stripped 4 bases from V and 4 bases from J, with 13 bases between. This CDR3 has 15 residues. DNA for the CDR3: TGTGCCAGCAGTGCGCGGGACAAATATAATGAAAAACTGTTTTTT. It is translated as CASSARDKYNEKLFF.

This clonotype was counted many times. In DNA, the CDR3 is TGCGCCAGCAGCCCCAGACCGACAGTGAACACTGAAGCTTTCTTT. This sequence encodes CASSPRPTVNTEAFF. The V gene is TRBV5-1, the J gene TRBJ1-1; TRBD1 might be the D (5 bases). The CDR3 is 15 amino acids. CDR1 is SGHRS, CDR2 YFSETQ, per germline. Trimming removed 4 bases from V and 0 bases from J, with 13 bases in between. The full variable domain, with the rest looked up from reference TRBV5-1 and TRBJ1-1, is KAGVTQTPRYLIKTRGQQVTLSCSPISGHRSVSWYQQTPGQGLQFLFEYFSETQRNKGNFPGRFSGRQFSNSRSEMNVSTLELGDSALYLCASSPRPTVNTEAFFGQGTRLTVV.

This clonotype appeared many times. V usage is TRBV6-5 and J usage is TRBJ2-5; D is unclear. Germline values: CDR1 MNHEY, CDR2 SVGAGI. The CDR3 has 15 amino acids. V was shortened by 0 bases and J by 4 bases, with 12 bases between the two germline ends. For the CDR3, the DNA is TGTGCCAGCAGTTACTCAGTGAGTGGGGTAGAGACCCAGTACTTC. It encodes CASSYSVSGVETQYF.

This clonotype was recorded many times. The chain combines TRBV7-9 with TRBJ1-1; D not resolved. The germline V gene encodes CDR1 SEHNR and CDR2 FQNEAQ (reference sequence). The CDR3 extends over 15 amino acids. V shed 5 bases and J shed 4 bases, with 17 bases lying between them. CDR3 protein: CASSRPVVGGTEAFF. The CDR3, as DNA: TGTGCCAGCAGCCGACCGGTGGTGGGCGGCACTGAAGCTTTCTTT.

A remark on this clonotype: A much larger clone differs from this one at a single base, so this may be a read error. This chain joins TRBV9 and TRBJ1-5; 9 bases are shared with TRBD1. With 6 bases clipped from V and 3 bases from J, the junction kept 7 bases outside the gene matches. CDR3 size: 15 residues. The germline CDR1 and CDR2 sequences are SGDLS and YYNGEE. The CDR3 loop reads CASNVTGGDNQPQHF. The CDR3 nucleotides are TGTGCCAGCAACGTGACAGGGGGGGACAATCAGCCCCAGCATTTT.

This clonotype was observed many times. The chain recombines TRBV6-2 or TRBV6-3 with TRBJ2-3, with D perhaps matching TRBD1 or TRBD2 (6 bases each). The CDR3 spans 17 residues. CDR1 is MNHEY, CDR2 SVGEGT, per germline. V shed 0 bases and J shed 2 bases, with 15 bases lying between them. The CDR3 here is CASSYSFSGAPTDTQYF. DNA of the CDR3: TGTGCCAGCAGTTACTCATTCTCGGGGGCGCCCACAGATACGCAGTATTTT.

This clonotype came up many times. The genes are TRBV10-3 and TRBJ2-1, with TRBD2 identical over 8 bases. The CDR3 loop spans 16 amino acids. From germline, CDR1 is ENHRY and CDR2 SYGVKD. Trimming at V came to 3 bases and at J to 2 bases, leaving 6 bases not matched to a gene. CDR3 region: CAISETGGRAYNEQFF. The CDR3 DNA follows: TGTGCCATCAGTGAAACGGGGGGGCGGGCCTACAATGAGCAGTTCTTC.

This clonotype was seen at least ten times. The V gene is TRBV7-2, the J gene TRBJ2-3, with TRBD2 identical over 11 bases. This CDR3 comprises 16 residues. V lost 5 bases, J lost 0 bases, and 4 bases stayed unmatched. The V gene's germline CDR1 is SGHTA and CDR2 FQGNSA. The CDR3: CASSPRLAGSTDTQYF. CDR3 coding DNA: TGTGCCAGCAGCCCCCGACTAGCGGGGAGCACAGATACGCAGTATTTT.

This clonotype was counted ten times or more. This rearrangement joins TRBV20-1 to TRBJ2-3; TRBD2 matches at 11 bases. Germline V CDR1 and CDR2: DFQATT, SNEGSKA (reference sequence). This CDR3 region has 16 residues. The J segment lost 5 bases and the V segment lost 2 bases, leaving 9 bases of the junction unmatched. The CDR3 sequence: CSARRGLAGPQDTQYF. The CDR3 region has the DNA TGCAGTGCTAGACGCGGACTAGCGGGCCCCCAAGATACGCAGTATTTT.

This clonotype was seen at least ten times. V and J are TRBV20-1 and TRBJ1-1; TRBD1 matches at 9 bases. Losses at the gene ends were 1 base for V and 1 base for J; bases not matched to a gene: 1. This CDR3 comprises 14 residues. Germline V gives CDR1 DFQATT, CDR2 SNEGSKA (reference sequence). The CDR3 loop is CSARGGQGNTEAFF. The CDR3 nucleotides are TGCAGTGCTAGAGGGGGACAGGGGAACACTGAAGCTTTCTTT.

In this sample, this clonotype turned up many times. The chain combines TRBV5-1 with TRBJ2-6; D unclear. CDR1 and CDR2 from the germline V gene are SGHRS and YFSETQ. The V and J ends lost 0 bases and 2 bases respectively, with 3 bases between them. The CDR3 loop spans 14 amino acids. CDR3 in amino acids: CASSLEAGANVLTF. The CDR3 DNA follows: TGCGCCAGCAGCTTGGAAGCTGGGGCCAACGTCCTGACTTTC.